One sample yielded the 23 T cell receptor beta chains listed below, sequenced in a study of Ad26.COV2.S vaccination and SARS-CoV-2 variants. Libraries were prepared by immunoSEQ multiplex PCR; TCRdb keeps only in-frame clonotypes and omits some of them. The sample records a few hundred thousand clones, 88% being singletons. Treatment described: over 15 received Ad26.COV2.S at low or high dose, single or two shots; about 5 received placebo; per-sample allocation not given. Each sample was drawn 63 days after the first injection (of vaccine or placebo). The sequencing used peripheral blood, collected in a trial of Ad26.COV2.S vaccine versus placebo. These TCRs come from a person aged 18-60 years who received the Ad26.COV2.S COVID-19 vaccine or a placebo.

V is TRBV3-1 (or the pseudogene TRBV3-2) and J is TRBJ1-4; D ambiguous. V was cut by 0 bases and J by 5 bases, with 13 bases left in between. The CDR3 sequence is 16 residues long. Looked up from germline, CDR1 is LGHDT and CDR2 is YNNKEL (reference sequence). Here the CDR3 DNA reads TGTGCCAGCAGCCAAGATCAATGGCCGGACAATGAAAAACTGTTTTTT. It translates to CASSQDQWPDNEKLFF.

The rearrangement uses TRBV12-3 or TRBV12-4 and TRBJ1-4; a possible D gene is TRBD1 (6 bases). Trimming left V 7 bases short and J 8 bases short, with 8 bases between. The CDR3 consists of 11 residues. The CDR3: CASTGGEKLFF. The CDR3 DNA follows: TGTGCCAGCACCGGGGGCGAAAAACTGTTTTTT.

V and J are TRBV5-1 and TRBJ2-1; D uncertain. Germline V gene lookup returns CDR1 SGHRS and CDR2 YFSETQ. Trimming left V 4 bases short and J 2 bases short, with 13 bases between. This CDR3 has 15 residues. The CDR3 DNA is TGCGCCAGCAGCCTCGCAAGAGTTACCTACAATGAGCAGTTCTTC. This sequence encodes CASSLARVTYNEQFF. Supplemented by reference TRBV5-1 and TRBJ2-1, the full variable domain reads KAGVTQTPRYLIKTRGQQVTLSCSPISGHRSVSWYQQTPGQGLQFLFEYFSETQRNKGNFPGRFSGRQFSNSRSEMNVSTLELGDSALYLCASSLARVTYNEQFFGPGTRLTVL.

This sequence joins TRBV13 and TRBJ2-5, with 9 bases aligning to TRBD2. Per germline, CDR1 PRHDT and CDR2 FYEKMQ (reference sequence). The junction had 16 bases not matched to a gene; V was cut back by 6 bases and J by 5 bases. CDR3 length: 17 residues. The CDR3 DNA reads TGTGCCAGCAGTCTAAGTGGCGGGGGGGCCTTGGAGGAGACCCAGTACTTC. Amino acids: CASSLSGGGALEETQYF.

The V gene is TRBV7-8, the J gene TRBJ2-2, with 10 bases matching TRBD2. Germline CDR1 is SGHVS and CDR2 is FQNEAQ. The length of the CDR3 is 18 residues. The V segment lost 5 bases and the J segment 5 bases; nucleotides outside the gene matches: 14. Here the CDR3 DNA reads TGTGCCAGCAGCGACAAGCGGGGGGGCCTCTCGAGGACCGGGGAGCTGTTTTTT. Protein product: CASSDKRGGLSRTGELFF. Using reference TRBV7-8 and TRBJ2-2 for the parts outside the CDR3, the full variable domain is GAGVSQSPRYKVAKRGQDVALRCDPISGHVSLFWYQQALGQGPEFLTYFQNEAQLDKSGLPSDRFFAERPEGSVSTLKIQRTQQEDSAVYLCASSDKRGGLSRTGELFFGEGSRLTVL.

The CDR3 nucleotides are TGCGCCAGCAGCCAAGAGGGGGGGGTTAACTATGGCTACACCTTC. It translates to CASSQEGGVNYGYTF. V and J are TRBV4-3 and TRBJ1-2; D is perhaps TRBD1 (5 bases). Trimming shortened V by 0 bases and J by 1 base, and 9 bases separated the two germline ends. Germline lookup yields CDR1 LGHNA and CDR2 YSLEER. The CDR3 loop spans 15 amino acids.

The chain employs TRBV4-3 and TRBJ2-7, with 9 bases aligning to TRBD1. CDR1 is LGHNA and CDR2 is YSLEER in the germline V gene. This CDR3 comprises 16 residues. Trimming at V came to 4 bases and at J to 2 bases, leaving 9 bases not matched to a gene. CDR3 loop: CASSPRDRVVTYEQYF. The CDR3 bases are TGCGCCAGCAGCCCCCGGGACAGGGTAGTGACCTACGAGCAGTACTTC.

The chain recombines TRBV29-1 with TRBJ1-4, with 7 bases aligning to TRBD1. V was pared by 1 base and J by 8 bases, with 7 bases of the junction left unmatched. CDR1 SQVTM and CDR2 ANQGSEA come from the germline V gene. The CDR3 spans 14 residues. DNA of the CDR3: TGCAGCGTTGAAGTCCTAACACAGGGGGAAAAACTGTTTTTT. This codes for CSVEVLTQGEKLFF.

The chain couples TRBV7-9 to TRBJ2-7; D unclear. The CDR3 runs to 12 residues. Germline V CDR1 and CDR2: SEHNR, FQNEAQ (reference sequence). V dropped 1 base and J dropped 6 bases, with 7 bases sitting between them. This chain's CDR3 is CASSLGSVEQYF. The CDR3, as DNA: TGTGCCAGCAGCTTAGGATCGGTCGAGCAGTACTTC.

The V and J genes are TRBV7-9 and TRBJ2-5; a weak D match, TRBD2 (5 bases). Trimming shortened V by 5 bases and J by 3 bases, and 19 bases separated the two germline ends. Looked up from germline, CDR1 is SEHNR and CDR2 is FQNEAQ (reference sequence). The CDR3 runs 16 residues. The CDR3 DNA reads as TGTGCCAGCAGCCAAGTTACCTCGGGATGGAAAGAGACCCAGTACTTC. It translates to CASSQVTSGWKETQYF.

The chain combines TRBV6-6 with TRBJ1-1; tentative D call: TRBD1 (5 bases). In germline, CDR1 is MNHNY, CDR2 SVGAGI (reference sequence). V lost 5 bases to trimming and J lost 3 bases, with 19 bases between them. This CDR3 contains 16 residues. CDR3 protein: CASSAAETLGDTEAFF. CDR3 DNA: TGTGCCAGCAGTGCCGCGGAGACCTTGGGGGACACTGAAGCTTTCTTT.

The V call is TRBV30, the J call TRBJ2-3; 13 nucleotides match TRBD2. J gave up 4 bases and V 2 bases, and 9 bases lay outside the gene matches. The CDR3 consists of 17 residues. Germline V lookup: CDR1 GTSNPN, CDR2 SVGIG (reference sequence). The CDR3 coding sequence is TGTGCCTGGAGTCCCTCACTAGCGGGGGGGCCGGCAGATACGCAGTATTTT. Translated: CAWSPSLAGGPADTQYF.

The gene calls are TRBV7-2 and TRBJ2-3, with 10 positions matching TRBD1. CDR1 and CDR2 (germline): SGHTA, FQGNSA. With 5 bases clipped from V and 4 bases from J, the junction kept 9 bases outside the gene matches. The CDR3 contains 16 residues. The CDR3 protein is CASSPPGQGVADTQYF. The CDR3 DNA follows: TGTGCCAGCAGCCCCCCAGGACAGGGGGTGGCAGATACGCAGTATTTT.

This chain connects TRBV28 to TRBJ1-3; D gene unclear. CDR3 length equals 14 residues. The V gene's germline CDR1 is MDHEN and CDR2 SYDVKM. Trimming pared 6 bases from V and 6 bases from J, leaving 15 bases between. The CDR3 DNA reads TGTGCCAGCAGGCTAAGCGGACGGTTAAACACCATATATTTT. Protein product: CASRLSGRLNTIYF.

The rearrangement links TRBV6-2 or TRBV6-3 to TRBJ2-7; D not certain. This CDR3 contains 14 residues. Trimming removed 5 bases at V and 3 bases at J, with 14 bases between. CDR1 is MNHEY, CDR2 SVGEGT, per germline. The CDR3 spells CASSPGRGIYEQYF. Here the CDR3 DNA reads TGTGCCAGCAGTCCGGGTAGAGGAATCTACGAGCAGTACTTC.

This chain connects TRBV19 to TRBJ1-3, with D unclear. The CDR3 has 15 residues. Germline lookup yields CDR1 LNHDA and CDR2 SQIVND (reference sequence). Trimming left V 7 bases short and J 3 bases short, with 16 bases between. This chain's CDR3 is CASKDGSSIGNTIYF. The CDR3 DNA is TGTGCCAGTAAGGACGGAAGCTCGATTGGAAACACCATATATTTT.

The chain carries TRBV6-6 and TRBJ2-3; possible D gene TRBD1, 5 bases. The ends were cut back, 2 bases at V and 1 base at J, with 10 bases in the middle. The CDR3 contains 15 residues. Germline CDR1 is MNHNY and CDR2 is SVGAGI (reference sequence). CDR3 nucleotide sequence: TGTGCCAGCAGTTACGCAGGGTCGGGCACAGATACGCAGTATTTT. It specifies CASSYAGSGTDTQYF.

This chain uses TRBV5-4 with TRBJ2-2; D remains ambiguous. The CDR3 has 13 residues. Per germline, CDR1 SGHNT and CDR2 YYREEE (reference sequence). Trimming cost V 7 bases and J 1 base, with 8 bases left between them. The CDR3 sequence is CASVGGNTGELFF. CDR3 in DNA: TGTGCCAGCGTCGGCGGGAACACCGGGGAGCTGTTTTTT.

The chain employs TRBV19 and TRBJ2-1; TRBD1 agrees at 11 bases. The CDR3 has 16 amino acids. The ends lost 3 bases at V and 4 bases at J; junction bases unmatched: 5. CDR1 is LNHDA, CDR2 SQIVND, per germline (reference sequence). CDR3 coding DNA: TGTGCCAGTAGTATTCCCGGGACAGGGGGGTACAATGAGCAGTTCTTC. This encodes CASSIPGTGGYNEQFF.

The V call is TRBV7-8, the J call TRBJ1-3; D possibly corresponds to TRBD1 (5 bases). Trimming cost V 1 base and J 9 bases, with 7 bases left between them. From germline, CDR1 is SGHVS and CDR2 FQNEAQ. The CDR3 covers 12 residues. The CDR3 DNA sequence: TGTGCCAGCAGCTTAGGGGGGGGCACCATATATTTT. Translated: CASSLGGGTIYF.

This sequence joins TRBV14 and TRBJ1-6; perhaps TRBD1 as D (6 bases). The germline CDR1 and CDR2 sequences are SGHDN and FVKESK. The CDR3 has 14 amino acids. The V end was cut by 5 bases, the J end by 7 bases, with 12 bases between. The CDR3 region is CASSKGQQNSPLHF. CDR3 in DNA: TGTGCCAGCAGCAAAGGACAGCAAAATTCACCCCTCCACTTT.

The gene calls are TRBV5-5 and TRBJ2-2; D assignment may be TRBD1 or TRBD2 (5 bases each). The CDR3 sequence is 16 residues long. Between the trimmed V and J ends, which lost 4 bases and 0 bases, there was a span of 13 bases. Germline V gene sequence: CDR1 SGHKS, CDR2 YYEKEE (reference sequence). The CDR3 nucleotides read TGTGCCAGCAGCAATTTCGGGACCGCGAACACCGGGGAGCTGTTTTTT. It yields the protein CASSNFGTANTGELFF.

The J gene is TRBJ1-4, the V gene TRBV6-5, with D perhaps matching TRBD1 (5 bases). V dropped 2 bases and J dropped 10 bases, with 17 bases sitting between them. The germline V gene has CDR1 MNHEY and CDR2 SVGAGI. This CDR3 has 15 residues. DNA of the CDR3: TGTGCCAGCAGTTACATGGGGGGAAGGGCTGGAAAACTGTTTTTT. This codes for CASSYMGGRAGKLFF.